The sequence of this T cell receptor (beta chain) was determined in a study of T cells in Graves' hyperthyroidism and ophthalmopathy. Findings and caveats of the study: Blood samples included most of the expanded thyroid clonotypes exceeding 0.001.

With regard to this clonotype: No antigen is known for it.

In patients aged 18 to 65, hyperthyroidism was newly diagnosed, with duration under 2 months. Uncontrolled infection, other autoimmune disease, pregnancy and lactation each barred patients from inclusion. Cells are PBMCs isolated from around 10 ml of fresh blood. The investigators amplified TCR beta CDR3 regions from RNA transcripts. Carried out on the TCR CDR3, a first-round RT-PCR used the HTBI primer set. From the multiplex PCR reads, TCRdb called clonotypes with MiXCR, one entry per CDR3 protein. The table shows approximately 600,000 distinct CDR3 sequences, with more than 11% occurring only once. The sequence derives from a woman aged 25 to 39 with Graves' hyperthyroidism that later progressed to Graves' ophthalmopathy. Sample: blood.

The CDR3 nucleotides read TGTGCCAGCTCATCTTGGCGGGAGAGCTACGAGCAGTACTTC. Protein: CASSSWRESYEQYF. This sequence joins TRBV18 and TRBJ2-7; 7 nucleotides agree with TRBD2. With 5 bases clipped from V and 3 bases from J, the junction kept 7 bases outside the gene matches. Germline lookup yields CDR1 KGHSH and CDR2 LQKENI. The length of the CDR3 is 14 residues.